This T cell receptor beta chain emerged from a study of T cell repertoires in cytomegalovirus infection. In germline, CDR1 is MNHNS, CDR2 SASEGT. The V and J ends lost 2 bases and 2 bases respectively, with 17 bases between them. CDR3 size: 17 residues. TCRdb reprocessed the reads via MiXCR and lists one record per CDR3 protein. The sample has fewer than 550,000 distinct CDR3 sequences; 30% to 40% are singletons. This clonotype was detected only once. Material for sequencing was PBMCs. This sequence joins TRBV6-1 and TRBJ2-3; D call uncertain. This TCR derives from a human donor in good health (CMV status not recorded). Some clones in this sample may be carry-over from other donors' samples. Here the CDR3 reads CASSETLGEVATDTQYF. The CDR3 bases are TGTGCCAGCAGTGAAACGCTTGGAGAGGTAGCCACAGATACGCAGTATTTT.